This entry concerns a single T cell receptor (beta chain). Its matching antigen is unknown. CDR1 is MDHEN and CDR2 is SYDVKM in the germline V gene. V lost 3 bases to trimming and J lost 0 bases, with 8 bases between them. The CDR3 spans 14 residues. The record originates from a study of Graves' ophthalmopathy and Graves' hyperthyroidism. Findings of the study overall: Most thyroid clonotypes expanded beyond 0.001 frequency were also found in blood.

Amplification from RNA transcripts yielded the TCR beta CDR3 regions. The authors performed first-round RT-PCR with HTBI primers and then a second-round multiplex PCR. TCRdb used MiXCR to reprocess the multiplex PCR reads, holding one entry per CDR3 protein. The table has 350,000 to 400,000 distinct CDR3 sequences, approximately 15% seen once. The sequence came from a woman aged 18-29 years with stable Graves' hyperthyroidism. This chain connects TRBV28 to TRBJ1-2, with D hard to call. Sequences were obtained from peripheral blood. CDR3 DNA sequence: TGTGCCAGCAGTTTTCACAGAGCTAACTATGGCTACACCTTC. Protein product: CASSFHRANYGYTF.